The 17 T cell receptor beta chains below come from one sample, sequenced in a study of technical replicates of blood from several donors. TCRdb's copy holds only in-frame clones and misses some; the assay was immunoSEQ multiplex PCR. This table holds around 83,000 clones, just over 90% found once. The sample was T cells isolated from PBMCs. The receptors originated from a human donor in good health.

The chain is built from TRBV7-6 and TRBJ2-7, with 7 nucleotides matching TRBD2. This CDR3 has 14 amino acids. V shed 2 bases, J shed 6 bases, and the junction held 7 bases outside the gene matches. CDR1 is SGHVS, CDR2 FNYEAQ, per germline. The CDR3 reads CASSLRQGGSEQYF. The CDR3 region has the DNA TGTGCCAGCAGCTTACGGCAGGGAGGGTCCGAGCAGTACTTC.

The chain uses TRBV10-1 and TRBJ1-1, with D possibly being TRBD1 (5 bases). Germline CDR1 is WNHNN and CDR2 is SYGVQD (reference sequence). V lost 2 bases to trimming and J lost 11 bases, with 15 bases between them. The CDR3 has 13 amino acids. CDR3 region: CASSERTSGHAFF. Written as DNA, the CDR3 is TGCGCCAGCAGTGAGAGGACGTCCGGACACGCTTTCTTT.

The gene calls are TRBV5-1 and TRBJ2-7; D ambiguous. CDR1 and CDR2 (germline): SGHRS, YFSETQ. CDR3 length: 16 amino acids. The V gene lost 0 bases and the J gene lost 5 bases, with 18 bases spanning the gap. CDR3 region: CASSLAETELEDEQYF. CDR3 in DNA: TGCGCCAGCAGCTTGGCCGAGACTGAGCTTGAAGACGAGCAGTACTTC.

J is TRBJ2-7 and V is TRBV4-1; D may be TRBD1 (6 bases). Germline V lookup: CDR1 MGHRA, CDR2 YSYEKL. V lost 2 bases and J lost 4, with 12 bases in between. CDR3 length equals 14 residues. The CDR3 loop reads CASSQPGTQYEQYF. CDR3 DNA: TGCGCCAGCAGCCAACCTGGGACACAGTACGAGCAGTACTTC.

This clone came up once. The chain is built from TRBV27 and TRBJ1-1, with 7 bases fitting TRBD1. The CDR3 loop spans 19 amino acids. Per the germline V gene, CDR1 is MNHEY and CDR2 is SMNVEV (reference sequence). With 0 bases clipped from V and 1 base from J, the junction kept 14 bases outside the gene matches. The CDR3 reads CASSLSTGAGGRRNTEAFF. The CDR3 DNA follows: TGTGCCAGCAGTTTATCGACCGGGGCAGGGGGTCGACGGAACACTGAAGCTTTCTTT.

J is TRBJ2-5 and V is TRBV7-7; 7 bases map to TRBD1. The CDR3 contains 15 residues. Germline assignment: CDR1 SSHAT and CDR2 FNYEAQ (reference sequence). As DNA, the CDR3 is TGTGCTAGTACCTTGGGACAGTACAGCGGAGAGACCCAGTACTTC. The encoded protein is CASTLGQYSGETQYF.

The gene calls are TRBV19 and TRBJ1-3; D is ambiguous. V gave up 8 bases and J gave up 0 bases, with 5 bases separating them. Germline V gene data show CDR1 as LNHDA and CDR2 as SQIVND (reference sequence). CDR3 length equals 12 residues. The CDR3 DNA is TGTGCCAGTGCGAGCTCTGGAAACACCATATATTTT. Amino acid sequence: CASASSGNTIYF.

This clone was picked up one time. CDR3 loop: CAWDRGPGGTEAFF. The CDR3 DNA is TGTGCCTGGGACAGGGGGCCCGGGGGCACTGAAGCTTTCTTT. This chain links TRBV30 with TRBJ1-1; TRBD1 aligns across 10 bases. CDR1 GTSNPN and CDR2 SVGIG come from the germline V gene (reference sequence). The CDR3 has 14 residues. V shed 5 bases and J 4 bases; nucleotides not matched to a gene: 7.

The chain joins TRBV6-1 to TRBJ1-2; 8 bases match TRBD1. Losses at the gene ends were 1 base for V and 0 bases for J; bases not matched to a gene: 25. The germline V gene has CDR1 MNHNS and CDR2 SASEGT. This CDR3 is built from 23 residues. CDR3 amino acids: CASSEGVLSAIGQGLEPNYGYTF. The CDR3 bases are TGTGCCAGCAGTGAAGGGGTACTGTCCGCAATTGGACAGGGACTTGAACCTAACTATGGCTACACCTTC.

This chain joins TRBV7-3 and TRBJ2-7; D possibly corresponds to TRBD1 (6 bases). The CDR3 is 13 amino acids. V was trimmed by 4 bases and J by 3 bases, leaving 10 bases between them. Germline V gene data show CDR1 as SGHTA and CDR2 as FQGTGA. DNA for the CDR3: TGTGCCAGCAGCTCTAACAGGGACTACGAGCAGTACTTC. This encodes CASSSNRDYEQYF.

The chain carries TRBV10-3 and TRBJ2-3; D is uncertain. This CDR3 is built from 12 residues. Germline-derived CDR1 and CDR2 are ENHRY and SYGVKD. Trimming took 3 bases from V and 3 from J, leaving 4 bases between them. This CDR3 reads CAISDSTDTQYF. In DNA, the CDR3 is TGTGCCATCAGTGACAGTACAGATACGCAGTATTTT.

The genes are TRBV6-4 and TRBJ2-1; TRBD2 matches at 9 bases. J gave up 7 bases and V 1 base, and 5 bases lay outside the gene matches. Germline assignment: CDR1 MRHNA and CDR2 SNTAGT. The CDR3 is 15 residues long. The CDR3 DNA reads TGTGCCAGCAGTGACTTTGCGGGAGGGGAGAATGAGCAGTTCTTC. Translated: CASSDFAGGENEQFF.

This chain joins TRBV5-4 and TRBJ1-2; D might be TRBD1 (6 bases). V lost 5 bases and J lost 6, with 14 bases in between. Per the germline V gene, CDR1 is SGHNT and CDR2 is YYREEE (reference sequence). The CDR3 runs to 13 residues. The CDR3 is CASRPGAGDGYTF. The DNA for the CDR3 is TGTGCCAGCAGGCCCGGGGCAGGGGATGGCTACACCTTC.

The chain joins TRBV29-1 to TRBJ1-1; a possible D gene is TRBD1 (5 bases). V was clipped by 6 bases and J by 10 bases, with 15 bases between them. The length of the CDR3 is 11 residues. In germline, CDR1 is SQVTM, CDR2 ANQGSEA. The CDR3: CSVFGGEAAFF. In nucleotides, the CDR3 is TGCAGCGTATTCGGGGGAGAGGCAGCTTTCTTT.

J is TRBJ2-1 and V is TRBV6-1; possibly TRBD1 for D (5 bases). Trimming shortened V by 5 bases and J by 6 bases, and 17 bases separated the two germline ends. This CDR3 spans 15 amino acids. Germline V gene data show CDR1 as MNHNS and CDR2 as SASEGT. The DNA for the CDR3 is TGTGCCAGCAGTTTAGTTACGACAGCAGCCAATGAGCAGTTCTTC. Its protein is CASSLVTTAANEQFF.

The CDR3 sequence is CASSDRGLASEKLFF. The CDR3 coding sequence is TGTGCCAGTAGTGACAGGGGGCTCGCTAGCGAAAAACTGTTTTTT. The chain uses TRBV19 and TRBJ1-4; TRBD1 agrees at 10 bases. Germline V gene sequence: CDR1 LNHDA, CDR2 SQIVND (reference sequence). The CDR3 spans 15 residues. The V gene end was trimmed by 5 bases and the J gene end by 8 bases; junction bases not matched to a gene: 8. Complete variable domain (other parts from reference TRBV19 and TRBJ1-4): DGGITQSPKYLFRKEGQNVTLSCEQNLNHDAMYWYRQDPGQGLRLIYYSQIVNDFQKGDIAEGYSVSREKKESFPLTVTSAQKNPTAFYLCASSDRGLASEKLFFGSGTQLSVL.

The chain joins TRBV7-3 to TRBJ2-5; TRBD2 agrees at 7 bases. The trim removed 4 bases at V and 2 bases at J, leaving 10 bases unmatched. CDR1 is SGHTA and CDR2 is FQGTGA in the germline V gene. The length of the CDR3 is 16 residues. The CDR3, as DNA: TGTGCCAGCAGCTATTATGGGGGGGATCGGCAAGAGACCCAGTACTTC. As protein: CASSYYGGDRQETQYF.